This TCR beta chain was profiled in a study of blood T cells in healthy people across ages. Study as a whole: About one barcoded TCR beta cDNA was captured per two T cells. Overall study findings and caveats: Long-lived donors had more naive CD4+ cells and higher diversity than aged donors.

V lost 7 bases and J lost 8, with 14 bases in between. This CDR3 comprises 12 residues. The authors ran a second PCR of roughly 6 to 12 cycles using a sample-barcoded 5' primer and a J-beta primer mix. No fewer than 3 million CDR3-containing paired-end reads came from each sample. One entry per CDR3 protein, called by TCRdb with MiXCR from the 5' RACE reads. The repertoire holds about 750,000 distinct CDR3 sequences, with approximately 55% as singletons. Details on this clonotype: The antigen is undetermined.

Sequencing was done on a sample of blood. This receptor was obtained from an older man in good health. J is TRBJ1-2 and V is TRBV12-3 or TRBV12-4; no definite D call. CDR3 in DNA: TGTGCCAGCACTACTTCCCCCAAGGGCTACACCTTC. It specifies CASTTSPKGYTF.